These T cell receptor beta chains were read from a single sample in a study of T cells in Graves' hyperthyroidism and ophthalmopathy. TCRdb re-derived calls from the multiplex PCR reads in MiXCR, one entry per CDR3 protein. Among more than 500,000 distinct CDR3 sequences listed, about 15% were seen once. The specimen sequenced was blood. These receptors all stem from a woman aged 40 to 50 with Graves' ophthalmopathy. CDR3s include the opening cysteine and the closing phenylalanine or tryptophan. D genes are given only for firm matches. Clone size is given for some rows only: seen once, a few or many times, or a class if the clone is expanded.

d_call clone_size j_call v_call cdr3_aa cdr3_nt
TRBD2 few TRBJ2-7 TRBV19 CASSIGLARSSYEQYF TGTGCCAGTAGTATAGGACTAGCGCGAAGCTCCTACGAGCAGTACTTC
. many TRBJ2-7 TRBV27 CASSLSGRVKHEQYF TGTGCCAGCAGTTTATCGGGCAGGGTCAAGCACGAGCAGTACTTC
TRBD1 few TRBJ1-3 TRBV30 CAWAQGIPGNTIYF TGTGCCTGGGCACAGGGGATCCCTGGAAACACCATATATTTT
. many TRBJ2-7 TRBV6-1 CATYPYEQYF TGTGCCACCTACCCCTACGAGCAGTACTTC
. many TRBJ1-1 TRBV7-2 CASSVIGEAFF TGTGCCAGCAGCGTAATAGGGGAAGCTTTCTTT
. many TRBJ1-2 TRBV6-2/TRBV6-3 CASSYSLYGARDGYTF TGTGCCAGCAGTTACTCGCTGTATGGGGCGCGGGATGGCTACACCTTC
. . TRBJ2-7 TRBV20-1 CSARERGGYEQYF TGCAGTGCTAGGGAAAGGGGTGGCTACGAGCAGTACTTC
TRBD1 . TRBJ1-2 TRBV6-1 CASGPTGNYGYTF TGTGCCAGCGGACCGACAGGGAACTATGGCTACACCTTC
TRBD2 many TRBJ2-2 TRBV2 CASSARGGTGELFF TGTGCCAGCAGTGCACGGGGGGGCACCGGGGAGCTGTTTTTT
TRBD1 few TRBJ1-5 TRBV29-1 CSVVTGDSNQPQHF TGCAGCGTAGTGACAGGGGATAGCAATCAGCCCCAGCATTTT
TRBD1 many TRBJ2-5 TRBV12-3/TRBV12-4 CASSFRQGAMETQYF TGTGCCAGCAGTTTCCGACAGGGGGCAATGGAGACCCAGTACTTC
. many TRBJ2-5 TRBV12-3/TRBV12-4 CASSFWGSVETQYF TGTGCCAGCAGTTTCTGGGGTTCGGTAGAGACCCAGTACTTC
. many TRBJ2-7 TRBV12-3/TRBV12-4 CASSRPEQYF TGTGCCAGCAGTCGACCCGAGCAGTACTTC
. many TRBJ2-5 TRBV6-1 CASSLSRRETQYF TGTGCCAGCAGCCTATCCAGGCGGGAGACCCAGTACTTC
. many TRBJ2-7 TRBV28 CASSFGEQYF TGTGCCAGCAGTTTCGGGGAGCAGTACTTC
. many TRBJ2-3 TRBV10-3 CAIATPSTDTQYF TGTGCCATCGCGACTCCTAGCACAGATACGCAGTATTTT
. many TRBJ1-1 TRBV20-1 CSAPRGGAGTEAFF TGCAGTGCTCCGAGGGGGGGGGCAGGCACTGAAGCTTTCTTT
. many TRBJ1-1 TRBV11-1 CASSATQGTEAFF TGTGCCAGCAGCGCGACGCAGGGCACTGAAGCTTTCTTT
TRBD2 many TRBJ2-7 TRBV5-8 CASSLTSGNDEQYF TGTGCCAGCAGCTTGACTAGCGGGAACGACGAGCAGTACTTC
. . TRBJ1-2 TRBV19 CASSKANYGYTF TGTGCCAGTAGTAAGGCAAACTATGGCTACACCTTC
TRBD1 many TRBJ1-5 TRBV7-3 CASSWGQNQPQHF TGTGCCAGCAGCTGGGGACAGAATCAGCCCCAGCATTTT
TRBD2 many TRBJ2-2 TRBV6-2/TRBV6-3 CASRLLAGVSGELFF TGTGCCAGCAGGCTACTAGCGGGAGTATCCGGGGAGCTGTTTTTT
. many TRBJ2-5 TRBV29-1 CSVWTARQETQYF TGCAGCGTCTGGACAGCACGACAAGAGACCCAGTACTTC
. many TRBJ2-7 TRBV25-1 CASSWYGYEQYF TGTGCCAGCTCTTGGTATGGCTACGAGCAGTACTTC
. many TRBJ2-7 TRBV6-5 CASSIQGDARYEQYF TGTGCCAGCAGTATACAGGGAGATGCTCGCTACGAGCAGTACTTC
. many TRBJ2-7 TRBV27 CASSLRAGGRYEQYF TGTGCCAGCAGTTTAAGGGCAGGGGGGCGGTACGAGCAGTACTTC
TRBD1 many TRBJ1-1 TRBV6-1 CASSRDSHTEAFF TGTGCCAGCAGCAGGGACAGCCACACTGAAGCTTTCTTT
. many TRBJ2-5 TRBV11-1 CASSPTTMYQETQYF TGTGCCAGCAGCCCGACGACTATGTACCAAGAGACCCAGTACTTC
. many TRBJ2-5 TRBV19 CASRGVETQYF TGTGCCAGCAGGGGGGTTGAGACCCAGTACTTC
. many TRBJ2-2 TRBV15 CATSRDPTRTGELFF TGTGCCACCAGCAGAGATCCTACACGTACCGGGGAGCTGTTTTTT
. many TRBJ1-5 TRBV5-1 CASSLSGEPQHF TGCGCCAGCAGCCTCTCCGGGGAGCCCCAGCATTTT
. many TRBJ1-1 TRBV6-1 CASSVGGSWRPEAFF TGTGCCAGCAGTGTGGGGGGGAGTTGGAGGCCTGAAGCTTTCTTT
. once TRBJ2-5 TRBV12-3/TRBV12-4 CASSEYGGTQETQYF TGTGCCAGCAGTGAATATGGGGGCACCCAAGAGACCCAGTACTTC
. once TRBJ1-6 TRBV19 CASSSKDSPLHF TGTGCCAGTAGTAGTAAGGATTCACCCCTCCACTTT
TRBD2 many TRBJ2-7 TRBV20-1 CSAARAGDASYEQYF TGCAGTGCAGCACGAGCGGGAGACGCCTCCTACGAGCAGTACTTC
. many TRBJ2-7 TRBV10-2 CASSEGGVYEQYF TGCGCCAGCAGTGAGGGCGGGGTTTACGAGCAGTACTTC
TRBD2 few TRBJ2-1 TRBV5-1 CASFLHTSGSSYNEQFF TGCGCCAGCTTCCTACATACTAGCGGGAGCTCCTACAATGAGCAGTTCTTC
TRBD2 . TRBJ2-7 TRBV28 CASSLPRGGITAYYEQYF TGTGCCAGCAGTTTACCCCGGGGGGGAATAACAGCGTACTACGAGCAGTACTTC
. . TRBJ1-1 TRBV4-3 CASSQNGVRTSPAFF TGCGCCAGCAGCCAAAACGGGGTACGGACATCGCCGGCTTTCTTT
. . TRBJ2-7 TRBV7-9 CAGAAAGTYEQYF TGTGCCGGGGCGGCGGCAGGGACCTACGAGCAGTACTTC
TRBD1 many TRBJ2-5 TRBV19 CASSPGQGMWETQYF TGTGCCAGTAGTCCGGGACAGGGAATGTGGGAGACCCAGTACTTC
TRBD1 . TRBJ2-2 TRBV2 CACRRQGYTGELFF TGTGCCTGCAGACGACAGGGTTACACCGGGGAGCTGTTTTTT
. . TRBJ1-6 TRBV6-4 CASTWRRGAKSSPLHF TGTGCCAGCACCTGGAGGAGGGGGGCGAAATCTTCACCCCTCCACTTT
. many TRBJ2-7 TRBV28 CASSLRGLNEQYF TGTGCCAGCAGTTTGAGGGGCCTGAACGAGCAGTACTTC
. . TRBJ1-2 TRBV4-1 CASSQERRVGDLGYTF TGCGCCAGCAGCCAAGAAAGGCGGGTCGGGGACCTCGGCTACACCTTC
. many TRBJ2-7 TRBV29-1 CSATGVSDEQYF TGCAGCGCTACGGGGGTATCTGACGAGCAGTACTTC
. many TRBJ2-7 TRBV12-3/TRBV12-4 CASSVGRFEGEQYF TGTGCCAGCAGTGTTGGCAGGTTTGAGGGCGAGCAGTACTTC
. many TRBJ1-3 TRBV28 CASSFRRNSGNTIYF TGTGCCTCCTCTTTCCGACGGAACTCTGGAAACACCATATATTTT
. many TRBJ2-4 TRBV29-1 CSAGSGAGRNIQYF TGCAGCGCTGGCAGTGGGGCAGGGCGAAACATTCAGTACTTC